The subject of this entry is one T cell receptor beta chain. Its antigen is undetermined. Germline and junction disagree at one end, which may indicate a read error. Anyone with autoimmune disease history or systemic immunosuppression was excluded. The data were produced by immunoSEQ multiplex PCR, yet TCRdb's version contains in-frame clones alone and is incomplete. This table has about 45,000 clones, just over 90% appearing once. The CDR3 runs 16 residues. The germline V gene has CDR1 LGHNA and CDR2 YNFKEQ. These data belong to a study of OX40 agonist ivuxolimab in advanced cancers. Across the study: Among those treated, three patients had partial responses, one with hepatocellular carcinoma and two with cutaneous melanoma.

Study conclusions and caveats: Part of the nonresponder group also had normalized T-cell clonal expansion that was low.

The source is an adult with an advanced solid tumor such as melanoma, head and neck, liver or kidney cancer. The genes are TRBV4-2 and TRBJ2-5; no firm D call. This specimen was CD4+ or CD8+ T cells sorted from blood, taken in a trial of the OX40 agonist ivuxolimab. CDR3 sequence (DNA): TGTGCCAGCAGCCAAGAGTCTTCATGGGTTCAAGAGGCCCAGTACTTC. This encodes CASSQESSWVQEAQYF.